The clone carrying this T cell receptor beta chain was observed many times. The antigen remains unidentified. Making use of molecular barcodes, quantitative 5'-RACE generated TCR beta libraries. Each CDR3 protein gets one entry after TCRdb re-called the 5' RACE reads with MiXCR. The sample records roughly 42,000 distinct CDR3 sequences, 2.5% to 3% being singletons. The sample comes from a study of CD8 T cells in ankylosing spondylitis. Germline V lookup: CDR1 SGDLS, CDR2 YYNGEE. This CDR3 is 14 amino acids long. V dropped 5 bases and J dropped 9 bases, with 18 bases sitting between them. The study, taken as a whole, reports: Disease-linked clones were found to be CD8+ and relatively rare in peripheral blood. Earlier authors reported some of these motif variants in reactive arthritis synovial fluid and blood. There was reportedly significant enrichment of clones that were disease-linked in matched ankylosing spondylitis synovial fluid.

Sequencing input: blood, either unsorted or a sorted T cell fraction (not recorded which). The chain uses TRBV9 and TRBJ2-1; no clear D. This TCR derives from a male donor with ankylosing spondylitis or in good health (not recorded which). In DNA, the CDR3 is TGTGCCAGCAGTACCCCGACTTATACAGCTGAGCAGTTCTTC. This codes for CASSTPTYTAEQFF.